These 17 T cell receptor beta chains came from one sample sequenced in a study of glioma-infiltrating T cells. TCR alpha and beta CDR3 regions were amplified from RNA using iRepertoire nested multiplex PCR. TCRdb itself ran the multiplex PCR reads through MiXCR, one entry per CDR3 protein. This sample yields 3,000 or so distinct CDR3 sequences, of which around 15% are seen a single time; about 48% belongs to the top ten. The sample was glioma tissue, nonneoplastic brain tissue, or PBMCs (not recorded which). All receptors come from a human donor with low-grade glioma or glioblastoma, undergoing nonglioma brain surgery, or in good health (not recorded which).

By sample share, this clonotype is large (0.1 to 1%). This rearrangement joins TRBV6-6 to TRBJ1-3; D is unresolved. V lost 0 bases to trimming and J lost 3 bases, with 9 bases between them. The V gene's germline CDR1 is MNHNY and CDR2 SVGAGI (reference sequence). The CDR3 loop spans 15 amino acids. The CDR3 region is CASSYSILGGNTIYF. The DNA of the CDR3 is TGTGCCAGCAGTTACTCGATCTTGGGTGGAAACACCATATATTTT.

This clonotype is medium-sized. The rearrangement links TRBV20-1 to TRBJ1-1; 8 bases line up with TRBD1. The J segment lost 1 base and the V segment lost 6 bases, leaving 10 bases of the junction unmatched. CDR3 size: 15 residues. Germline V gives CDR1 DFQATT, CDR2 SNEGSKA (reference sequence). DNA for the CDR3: TGCAGTGCCCCGGGACAGGAGCTCCCGAACACTGAAGCTTTCTTT. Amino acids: CSAPGQELPNTEAFF.

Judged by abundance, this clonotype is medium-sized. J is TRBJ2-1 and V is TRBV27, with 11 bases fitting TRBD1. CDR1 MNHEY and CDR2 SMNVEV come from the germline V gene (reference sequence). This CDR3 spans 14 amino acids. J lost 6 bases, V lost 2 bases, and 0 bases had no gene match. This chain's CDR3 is CASSLGQGANEQFF. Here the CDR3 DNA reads TGTGCCAGCAGTTTAGGACAGGGGGCCAATGAGCAGTTCTTC.

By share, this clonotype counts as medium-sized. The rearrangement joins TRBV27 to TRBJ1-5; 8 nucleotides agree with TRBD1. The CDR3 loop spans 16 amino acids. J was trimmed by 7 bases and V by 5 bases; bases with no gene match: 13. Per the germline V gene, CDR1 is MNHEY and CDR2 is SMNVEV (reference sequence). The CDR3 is CASSPRTGLGGQPQHF. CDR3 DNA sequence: TGTGCCAGCAGTCCAAGGACAGGGCTTGGAGGGCAGCCCCAGCATTTT.

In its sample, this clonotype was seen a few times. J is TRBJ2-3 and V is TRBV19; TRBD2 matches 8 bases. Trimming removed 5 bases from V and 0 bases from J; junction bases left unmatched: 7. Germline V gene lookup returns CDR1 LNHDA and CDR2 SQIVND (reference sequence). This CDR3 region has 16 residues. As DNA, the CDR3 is TGTGCCAGTAGTCCCCCCGCGGGGGGTAGCACAGATACGCAGTATTTT. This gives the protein CASSPPAGGSTDTQYF.

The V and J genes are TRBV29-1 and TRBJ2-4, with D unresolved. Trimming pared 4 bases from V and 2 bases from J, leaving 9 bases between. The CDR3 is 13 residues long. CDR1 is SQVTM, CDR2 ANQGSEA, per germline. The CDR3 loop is CSVVPPTKNIQYF. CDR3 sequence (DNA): TGCAGCGTTGTCCCCCCGACCAAAAACATTCAGTACTTC.

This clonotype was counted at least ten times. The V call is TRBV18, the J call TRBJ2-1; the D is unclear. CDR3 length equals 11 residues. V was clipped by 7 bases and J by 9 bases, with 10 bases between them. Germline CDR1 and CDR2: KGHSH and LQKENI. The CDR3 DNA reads TGTGCCAGCTTTCTCGGTAGTGAGCAGTTCTTC. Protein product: CASFLGSEQFF.

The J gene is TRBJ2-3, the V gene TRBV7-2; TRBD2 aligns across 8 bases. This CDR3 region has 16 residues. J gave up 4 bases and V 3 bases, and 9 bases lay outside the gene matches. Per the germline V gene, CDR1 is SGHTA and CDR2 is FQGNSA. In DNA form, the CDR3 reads TGTGCCAGCAGCTTTATTCGGGGGGGGTGGTCAGATACGCAGTATTTT. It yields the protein CASSFIRGGWSDTQYF.

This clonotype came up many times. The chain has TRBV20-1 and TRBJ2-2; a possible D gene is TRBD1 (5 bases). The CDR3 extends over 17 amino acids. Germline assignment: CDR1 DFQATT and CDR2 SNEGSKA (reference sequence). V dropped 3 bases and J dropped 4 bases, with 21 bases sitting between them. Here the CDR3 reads CSAREPGSRGVTGELFF. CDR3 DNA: TGCAGTGCTAGGGAACCAGGGTCGCGCGGAGTCACCGGGGAGCTGTTTTTT.

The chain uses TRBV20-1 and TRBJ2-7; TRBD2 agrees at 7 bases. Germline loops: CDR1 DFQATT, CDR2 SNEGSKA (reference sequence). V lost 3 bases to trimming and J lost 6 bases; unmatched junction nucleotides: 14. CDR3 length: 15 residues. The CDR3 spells CSARGFSGYTCEQYV. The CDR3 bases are TGCAGTGCTAGGGGCTTTAGCGGGTACACCTGCGAGCAGTACGTC.

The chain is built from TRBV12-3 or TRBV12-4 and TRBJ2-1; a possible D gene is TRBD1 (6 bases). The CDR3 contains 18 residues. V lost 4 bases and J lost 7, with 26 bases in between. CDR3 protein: CASSSTQGLRAIGNEQFF. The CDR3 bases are TGTGCCAGCAGTTCCACACAGGGCCTTCGGGCAATTGGGAATGAGCAGTTCTTC.

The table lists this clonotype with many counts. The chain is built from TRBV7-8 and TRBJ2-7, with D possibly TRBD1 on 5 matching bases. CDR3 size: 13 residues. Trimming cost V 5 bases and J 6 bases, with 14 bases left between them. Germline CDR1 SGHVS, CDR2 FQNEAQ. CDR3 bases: TGTGCCAGCAGCCCAGTAAGGGGCGGCGAGCAGTACGTC. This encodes CASSPVRGGEQYV.

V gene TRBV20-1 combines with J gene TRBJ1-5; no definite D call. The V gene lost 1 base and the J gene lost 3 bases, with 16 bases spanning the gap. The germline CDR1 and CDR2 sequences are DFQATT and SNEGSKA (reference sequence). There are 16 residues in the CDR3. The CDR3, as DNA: TGCAGTGCTAGAGCCCTGGCGGTGCCGATCAATCAGCCCCAGCATTTT. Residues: CSARALAVPINQPQHF.

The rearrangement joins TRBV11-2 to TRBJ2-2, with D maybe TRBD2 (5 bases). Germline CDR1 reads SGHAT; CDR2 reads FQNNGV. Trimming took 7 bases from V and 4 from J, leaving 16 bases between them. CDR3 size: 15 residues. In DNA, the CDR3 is TGTGCCAGCACTCCGGGGATATTCGTCACCGGGGAGCTGTTTTTT. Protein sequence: CASTPGIFVTGELFF.

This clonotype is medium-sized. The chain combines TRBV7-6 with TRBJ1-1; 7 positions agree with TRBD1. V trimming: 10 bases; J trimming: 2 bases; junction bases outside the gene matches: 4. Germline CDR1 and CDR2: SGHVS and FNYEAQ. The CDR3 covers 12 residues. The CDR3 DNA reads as TGTGCCATCGGGACAGAAAACACTGAAGCTTTCTTT. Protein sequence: CAIGTENTEAFF. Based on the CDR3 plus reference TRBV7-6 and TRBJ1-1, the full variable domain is GAGVSQSPRYKVTKRGQDVALRCDPISGHVSLYWYRQALGQGPEFLTYFNYEAQQDKSGLPNDRFSAERPEGSISTLTIQRTEQRDSAMYRCAIGTENTEAFFGQGTRLTVV.

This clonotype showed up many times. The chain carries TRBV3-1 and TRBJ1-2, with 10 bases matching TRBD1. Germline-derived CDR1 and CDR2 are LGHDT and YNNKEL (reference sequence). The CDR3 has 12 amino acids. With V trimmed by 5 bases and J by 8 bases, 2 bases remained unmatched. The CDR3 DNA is TGTGCCAGCAGCTGGGACAGGGGAGGCTACACCTTC. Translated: CASSWDRGGYTF.

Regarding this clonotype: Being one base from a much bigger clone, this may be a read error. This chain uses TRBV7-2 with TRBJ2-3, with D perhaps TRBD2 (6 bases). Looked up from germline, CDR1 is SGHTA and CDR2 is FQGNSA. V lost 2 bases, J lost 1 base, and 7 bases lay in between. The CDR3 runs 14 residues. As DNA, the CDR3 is TGTGCCAGCAGCTTACGCGGGGGCACAGATACGCAGTATTTT. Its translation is CASSLRGGTDTQYF.